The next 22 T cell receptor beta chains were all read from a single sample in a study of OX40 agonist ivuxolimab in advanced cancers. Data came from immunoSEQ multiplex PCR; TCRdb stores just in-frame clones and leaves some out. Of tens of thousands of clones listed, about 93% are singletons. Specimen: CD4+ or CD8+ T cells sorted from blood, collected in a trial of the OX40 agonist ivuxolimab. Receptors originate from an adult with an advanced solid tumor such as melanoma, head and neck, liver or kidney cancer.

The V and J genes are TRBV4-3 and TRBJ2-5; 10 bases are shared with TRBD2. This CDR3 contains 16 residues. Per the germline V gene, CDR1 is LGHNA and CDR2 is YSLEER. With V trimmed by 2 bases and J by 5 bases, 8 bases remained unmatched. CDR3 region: CASSQSSGRVGETQYF. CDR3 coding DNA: TGCGCCAGCAGCCAATCGAGCGGGAGGGTAGGGGAGACCCAGTACTTC.

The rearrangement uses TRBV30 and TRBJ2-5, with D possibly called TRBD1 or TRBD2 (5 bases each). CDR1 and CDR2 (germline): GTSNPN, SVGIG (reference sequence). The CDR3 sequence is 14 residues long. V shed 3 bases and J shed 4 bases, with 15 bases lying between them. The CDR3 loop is CAWSPPWDRETQYF. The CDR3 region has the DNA TGTGCCTGGAGCCCCCCTTGGGACCGAGAGACCCAGTACTTC.

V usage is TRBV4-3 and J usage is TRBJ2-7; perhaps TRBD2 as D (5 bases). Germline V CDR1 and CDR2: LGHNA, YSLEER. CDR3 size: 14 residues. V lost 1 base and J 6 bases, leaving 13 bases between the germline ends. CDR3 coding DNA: TGCGCCAGCAGCCAAGTCATGGAGGCGTCCGAGCAGTACTTC. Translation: CASSQVMEASEQYF.

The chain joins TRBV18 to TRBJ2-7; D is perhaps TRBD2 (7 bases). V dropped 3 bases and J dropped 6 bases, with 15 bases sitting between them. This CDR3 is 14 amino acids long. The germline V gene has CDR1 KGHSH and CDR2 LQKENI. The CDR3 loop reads CASSPSRGGLEQYF. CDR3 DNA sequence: TGTGCCAGCTCACCTTCCAGGGGAGGGCTCGAGCAGTACTTC.

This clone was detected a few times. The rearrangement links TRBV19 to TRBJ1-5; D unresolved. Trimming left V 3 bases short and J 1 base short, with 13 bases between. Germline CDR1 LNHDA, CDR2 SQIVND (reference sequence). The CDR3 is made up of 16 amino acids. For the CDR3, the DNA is TGTGCCAGTAGTATCTCGGCAGTCGGGAGCAATCAGCCCCAGCATTTT. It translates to CASSISAVGSNQPQHF.

CDR3 sequence reads: CASSLARGANTGELFF. CDR3 DNA: TGTGCCAGCAGCTTGGCTCGAGGGGCGAACACCGGGGAGCTGTTTTTT. This chain uses TRBV5-4 with TRBJ2-2; perhaps D is TRBD1 or TRBD2 (5 bases each). Per the germline V gene, CDR1 is SGHNT and CDR2 is YYREEE (reference sequence). The CDR3 totals 16 residues. V was pared by 0 bases and J by 0 bases, with 9 bases between.

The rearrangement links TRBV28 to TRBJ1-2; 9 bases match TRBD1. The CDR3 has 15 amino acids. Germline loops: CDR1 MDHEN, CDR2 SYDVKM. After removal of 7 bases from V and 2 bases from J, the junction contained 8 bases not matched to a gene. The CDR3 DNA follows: TGTGCCAGCACCCTGACAGGGGGTCTCAACTATGGCTACACCTTC. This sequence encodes CASTLTGGLNYGYTF.

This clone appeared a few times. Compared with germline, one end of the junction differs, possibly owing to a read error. DNA of the CDR3: TGTGCCAGCAGCCCCTCGGGGGGGACAGAGAACTTC. This translates into CASSPSGGTENF. The genes are TRBV5-6 and TRBJ1-2, with 7 nucleotides matching TRBD1. Germline CDR1 SGHDT, CDR2 YYEEEE. CDR3 size: 12 residues.

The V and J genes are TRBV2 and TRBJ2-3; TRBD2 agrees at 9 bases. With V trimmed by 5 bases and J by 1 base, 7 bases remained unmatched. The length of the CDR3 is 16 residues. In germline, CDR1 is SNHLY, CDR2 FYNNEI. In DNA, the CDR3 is TGTGCCAGCAGTAACCGACCTAGCGGGGGCACAGATACGCAGTATTTT. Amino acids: CASSNRPSGGTDTQYF.

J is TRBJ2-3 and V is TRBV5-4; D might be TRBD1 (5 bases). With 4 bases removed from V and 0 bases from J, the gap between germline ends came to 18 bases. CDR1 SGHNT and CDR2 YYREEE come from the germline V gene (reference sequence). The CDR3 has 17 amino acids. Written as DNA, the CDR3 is TGTGCCAGCAGCCTACTCATCGCGGACACAAGCACAGATACGCAGTATTTT. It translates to CASSLLIADTSTDTQYF.

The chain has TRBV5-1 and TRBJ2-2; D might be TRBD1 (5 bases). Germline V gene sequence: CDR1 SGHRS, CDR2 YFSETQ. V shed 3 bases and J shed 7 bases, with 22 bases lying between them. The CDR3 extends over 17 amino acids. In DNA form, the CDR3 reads TGCGCCAGCAGCTCTCTGACAGTAAAGAGGTCCGGCGGGGAGCTGTTTTTT. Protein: CASSSLTVKRSGGELFF.

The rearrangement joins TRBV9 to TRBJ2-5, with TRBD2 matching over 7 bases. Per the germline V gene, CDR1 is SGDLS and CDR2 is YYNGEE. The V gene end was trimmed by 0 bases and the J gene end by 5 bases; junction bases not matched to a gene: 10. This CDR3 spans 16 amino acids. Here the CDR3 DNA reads TGTGCCAGCAGCGTAGGGATGGGAGGGCCACGGGAGACCCAGTACTTC. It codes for CASSVGMGGPRETQYF.

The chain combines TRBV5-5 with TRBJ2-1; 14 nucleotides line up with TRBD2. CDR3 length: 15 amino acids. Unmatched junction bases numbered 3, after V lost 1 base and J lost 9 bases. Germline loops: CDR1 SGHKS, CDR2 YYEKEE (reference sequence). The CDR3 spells CASSLRLAGGIEQFF. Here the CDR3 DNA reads TGTGCCAGCAGCTTGAGACTAGCGGGAGGGATTGAGCAGTTCTTC.

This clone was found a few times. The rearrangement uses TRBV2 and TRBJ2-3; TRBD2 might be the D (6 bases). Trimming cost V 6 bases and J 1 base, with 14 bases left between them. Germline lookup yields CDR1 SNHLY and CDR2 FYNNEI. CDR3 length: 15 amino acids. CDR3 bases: TGTGCCAGCAGGGTGACTAGTTCCCGCACAGATACGCAGTATTTT. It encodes CASRVTSSRTDTQYF.

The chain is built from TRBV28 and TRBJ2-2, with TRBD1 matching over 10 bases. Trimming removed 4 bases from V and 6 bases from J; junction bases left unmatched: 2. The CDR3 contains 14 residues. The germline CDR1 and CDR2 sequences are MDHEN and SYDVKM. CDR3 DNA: TGTGCCAGCAGTTCCGGGACAGGGGCCGGGGAGCTGTTTTTT. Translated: CASSSGTGAGELFF.

In DNA, the CDR3 is TGTGCCAGTAGTATACAGGGTTTTATTGGCAATCAGCCCCAGCATTTT. It specifies CASSIQGFIGNQPQHF. V and J are TRBV19 and TRBJ1-5, with a weak D call TRBD1 (5 bases). CDR1 is LNHDA, CDR2 SQIVND, per germline (reference sequence). Trimming took off 2 bases at V and 2 bases at J, with 13 bases between the two ends. CDR3 length equals 16 residues.

DNA for the CDR3: TGTGCCAGCAGCTCCTCCCCCGGCTATGAGCAGTTCTTC. Translated: CASSSSPGYEQFF. The V and J genes are TRBV7-3 and TRBJ2-1, with unresolved D. The germline V gene encodes CDR1 SGHTA and CDR2 FQGTGA. The V gene lost 4 bases and the J gene lost 8 bases, with 12 bases spanning the gap. There are 13 residues in the CDR3.

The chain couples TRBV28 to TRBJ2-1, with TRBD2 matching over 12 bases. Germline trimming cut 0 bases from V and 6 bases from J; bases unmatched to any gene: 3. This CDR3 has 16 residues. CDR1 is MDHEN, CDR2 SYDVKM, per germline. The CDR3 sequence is CASSLWTSGRGNEQFF. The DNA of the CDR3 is TGTGCCAGCAGTTTATGGACTAGCGGGAGAGGCAATGAGCAGTTCTTC.

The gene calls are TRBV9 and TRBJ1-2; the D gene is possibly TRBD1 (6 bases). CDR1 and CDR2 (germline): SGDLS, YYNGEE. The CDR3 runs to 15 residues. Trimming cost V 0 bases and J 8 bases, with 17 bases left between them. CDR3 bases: TGTGCCAGCAGCGTAGCAGACAGGCGACTCGGGGGCTACACCTTC. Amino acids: CASSVADRRLGGYTF.

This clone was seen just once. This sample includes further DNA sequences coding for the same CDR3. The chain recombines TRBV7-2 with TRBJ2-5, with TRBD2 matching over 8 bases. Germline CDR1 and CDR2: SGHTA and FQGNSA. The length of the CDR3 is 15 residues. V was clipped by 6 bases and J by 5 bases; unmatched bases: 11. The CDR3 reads CASSLSSGLRETQYF. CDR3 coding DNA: TGTGCCAGCAGTTTATCTAGCGGGCTTAGGGAGACCCAGTACTTC.

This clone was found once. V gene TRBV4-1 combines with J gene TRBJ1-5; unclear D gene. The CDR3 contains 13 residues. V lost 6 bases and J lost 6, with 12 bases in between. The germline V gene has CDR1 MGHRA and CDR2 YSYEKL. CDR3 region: CASSKEGGQPQHF. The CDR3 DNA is TGCGCCAGCAGTAAGGAGGGCGGTCAGCCCCAGCATTTT.

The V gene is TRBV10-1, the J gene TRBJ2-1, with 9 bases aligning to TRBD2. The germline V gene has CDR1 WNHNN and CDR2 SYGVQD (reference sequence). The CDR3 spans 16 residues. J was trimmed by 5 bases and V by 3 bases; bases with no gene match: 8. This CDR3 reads CASSDYQTSGNNEQFF. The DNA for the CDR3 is TGCGCCAGCAGTGACTATCAGACTAGCGGTAACAATGAGCAGTTCTTC.